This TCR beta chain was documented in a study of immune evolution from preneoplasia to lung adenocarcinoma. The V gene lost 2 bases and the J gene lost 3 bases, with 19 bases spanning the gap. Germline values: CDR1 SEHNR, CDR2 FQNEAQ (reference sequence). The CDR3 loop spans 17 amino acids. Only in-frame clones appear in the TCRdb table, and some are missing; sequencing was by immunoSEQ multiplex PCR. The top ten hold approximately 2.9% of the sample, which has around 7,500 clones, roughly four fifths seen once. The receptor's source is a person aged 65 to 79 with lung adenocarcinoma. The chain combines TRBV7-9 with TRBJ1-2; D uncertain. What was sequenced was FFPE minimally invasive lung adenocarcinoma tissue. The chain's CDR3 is CASSLNDLKDRDYGYTF. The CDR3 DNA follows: TGTGCCAGCAGCTTAAACGATTTGAAGGATAGGGACTATGGCTACACCTTC.